This T cell receptor (beta chain) stems from a study of cytomegalovirus exposure and HLA in healthy donors. Of note for this clone: What it recognizes is unknown.

CDR1 and CDR2 from the germline V gene are SGHTA and FQGNSA. The trim removed 4 bases at V and 4 bases at J, leaving 0 bases unmatched. The CDR3 runs 13 residues. The PCR employed 60 Vbeta primers together with 13 Jbeta primers. Only in-frame clones appear in the TCRdb table, and some are missing; sequencing was by immunoSEQ multiplex PCR. This table has about 160,000 clones, approximately 82% appearing once. Broader study findings: CMV antigen specificity was confirmed in vitro for a few CMV-associated chains. A later examination showed that TCR association rates differed by HLA locus, with DRB1 most and HLA-C fewest.

This TCR was sampled from a male donor in good health and CMV-seronegative. This chain joins TRBV7-2 and TRBJ1-5, with 8 nucleotides matching TRBD1. The sequenced sample consisted of PBMCs. The CDR3 loop reads CASSWTGNQPQHF. For the CDR3, the DNA is TGTGCCAGCAGCTGGACAGGGAATCAGCCCCAGCATTTT.